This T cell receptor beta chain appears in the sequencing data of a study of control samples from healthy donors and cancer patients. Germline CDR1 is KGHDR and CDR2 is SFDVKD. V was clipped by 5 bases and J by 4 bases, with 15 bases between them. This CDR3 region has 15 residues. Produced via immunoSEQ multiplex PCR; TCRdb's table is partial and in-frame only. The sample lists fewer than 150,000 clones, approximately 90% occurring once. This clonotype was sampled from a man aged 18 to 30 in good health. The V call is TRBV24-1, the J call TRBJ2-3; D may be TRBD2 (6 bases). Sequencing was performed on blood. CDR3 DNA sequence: TGTGCCACCAGTGGGGGGGTAATCGGTGCAGATACGCAGTATTTT. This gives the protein CATSGGVIGADTQYF.